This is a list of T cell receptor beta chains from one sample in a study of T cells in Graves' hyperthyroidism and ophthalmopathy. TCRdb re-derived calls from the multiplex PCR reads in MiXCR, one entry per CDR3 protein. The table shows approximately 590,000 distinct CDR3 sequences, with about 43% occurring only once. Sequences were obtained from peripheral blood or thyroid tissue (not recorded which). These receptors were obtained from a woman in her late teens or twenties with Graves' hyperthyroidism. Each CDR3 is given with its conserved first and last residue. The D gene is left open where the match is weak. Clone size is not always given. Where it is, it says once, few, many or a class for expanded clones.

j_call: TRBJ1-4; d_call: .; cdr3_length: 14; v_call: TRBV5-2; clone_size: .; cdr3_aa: CASRRGQLRGKLFF; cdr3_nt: TGTGCCAGCAGACGGGGACAGTTGAGGGGAAAACTGTTTTTT
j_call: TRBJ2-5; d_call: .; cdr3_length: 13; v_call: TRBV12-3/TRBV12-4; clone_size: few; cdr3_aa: CASSSLDLETQYF; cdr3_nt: TGTGCCAGCAGCTCACTAGACTTAGAGACCCAGTACTTC
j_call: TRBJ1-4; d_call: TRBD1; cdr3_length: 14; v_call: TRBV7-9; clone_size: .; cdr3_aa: CATQGQATNEKLFF; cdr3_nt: TGTGCCACCCAGGGACAGGCAACTAATGAAAAACTGTTTTTT
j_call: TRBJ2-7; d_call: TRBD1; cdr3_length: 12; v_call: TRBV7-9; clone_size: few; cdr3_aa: CASSQAQGGQYF; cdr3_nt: TGTGCCAGCAGCCAAGCACAGGGGGGGCAGTACTTC
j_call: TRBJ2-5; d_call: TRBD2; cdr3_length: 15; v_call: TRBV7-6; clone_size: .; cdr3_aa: CASSSPSGTPGTQYF; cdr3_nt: TGTGCCAGCAGCTCCCCTAGCGGGACCCCGGGGACCCAGTACTTC
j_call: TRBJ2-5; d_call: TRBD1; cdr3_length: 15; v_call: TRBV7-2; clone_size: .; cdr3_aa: CASSFSGGAGETQYF; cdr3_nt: TGTGCCAGCAGCTTCTCAGGGGGCGCAGGAGAGACCCAGTACTTC
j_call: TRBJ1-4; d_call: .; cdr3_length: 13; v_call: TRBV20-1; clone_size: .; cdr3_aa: CSARSVTNEKLFF; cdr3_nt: TGCAGTGCTAGATCAGTAACTAATGAAAAACTGTTTTTT
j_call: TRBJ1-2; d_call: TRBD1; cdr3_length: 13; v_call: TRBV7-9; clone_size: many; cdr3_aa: CASSLVTGDGYTF; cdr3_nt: TGTGCCAGCAGCTTAGTGACAGGGGACGGCTACACCTTC
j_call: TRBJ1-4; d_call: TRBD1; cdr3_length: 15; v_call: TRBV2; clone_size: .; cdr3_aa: CASTEQQGAGEKLFF; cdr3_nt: TGTGCCAGCACCGAGCAACAGGGGGCTGGTGAAAAACTGTTTTTT
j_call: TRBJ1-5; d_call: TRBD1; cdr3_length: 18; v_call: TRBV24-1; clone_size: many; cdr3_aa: CATSDRDRGYSPNQPQHF; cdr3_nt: TGTGCCACCAGTGATAGGGACAGGGGTTATTCACCGAATCAGCCCCAGCATTTT